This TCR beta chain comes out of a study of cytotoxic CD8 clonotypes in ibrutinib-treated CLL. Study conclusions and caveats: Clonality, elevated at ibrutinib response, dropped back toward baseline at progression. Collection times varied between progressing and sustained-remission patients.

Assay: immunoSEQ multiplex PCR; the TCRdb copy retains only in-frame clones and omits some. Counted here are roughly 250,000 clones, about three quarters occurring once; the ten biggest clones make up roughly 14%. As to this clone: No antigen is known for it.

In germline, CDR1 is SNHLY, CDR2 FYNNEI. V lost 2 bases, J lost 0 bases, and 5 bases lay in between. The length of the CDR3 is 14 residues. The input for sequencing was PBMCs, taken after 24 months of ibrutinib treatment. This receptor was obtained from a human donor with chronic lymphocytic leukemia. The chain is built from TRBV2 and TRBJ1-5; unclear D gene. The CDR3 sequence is CASSETDSNQPQHF. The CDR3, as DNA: TGTGCCAGCAGTGAAACGGATAGCAATCAGCCCCAGCATTTT. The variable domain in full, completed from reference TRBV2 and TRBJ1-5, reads EPEVTQTPSHQVTQMGQEVILRCVPISNHLYFYWYRQILGQKVEFLVSFYNNEISEKSEIFDDQFSVERPDGSNFTLKIRSTKLEDSAMYFCASSETDSNQPQHFGDGTRLSIL.